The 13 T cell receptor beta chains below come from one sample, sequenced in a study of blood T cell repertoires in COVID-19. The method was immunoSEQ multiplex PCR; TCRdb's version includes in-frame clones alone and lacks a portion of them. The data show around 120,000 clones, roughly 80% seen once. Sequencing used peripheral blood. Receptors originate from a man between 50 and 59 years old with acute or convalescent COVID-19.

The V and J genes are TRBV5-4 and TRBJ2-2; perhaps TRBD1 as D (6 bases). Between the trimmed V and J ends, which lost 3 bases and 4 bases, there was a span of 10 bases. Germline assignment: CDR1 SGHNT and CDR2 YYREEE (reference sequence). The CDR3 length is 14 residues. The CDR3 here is CASSSQGSTGELFF. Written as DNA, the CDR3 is TGTGCCAGCAGCTCCCAGGGGAGCACCGGGGAGCTGTTTTTT.

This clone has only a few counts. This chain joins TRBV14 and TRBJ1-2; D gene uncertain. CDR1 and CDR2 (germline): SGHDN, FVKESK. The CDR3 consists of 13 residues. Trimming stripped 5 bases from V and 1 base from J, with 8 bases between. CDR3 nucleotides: TGTGCCAGCAGCAAAACAGTTAACTATGGCTACACCTTC. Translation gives CASSKTVNYGYTF.

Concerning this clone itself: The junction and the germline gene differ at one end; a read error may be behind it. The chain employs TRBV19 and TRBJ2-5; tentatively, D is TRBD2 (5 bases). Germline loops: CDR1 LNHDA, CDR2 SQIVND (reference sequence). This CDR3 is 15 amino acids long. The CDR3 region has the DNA TGTGTCAGTAGTACCTACGGCGGGTACGGTGAGACCCAGTACTTC. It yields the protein CVSSTYGGYGETQYF.

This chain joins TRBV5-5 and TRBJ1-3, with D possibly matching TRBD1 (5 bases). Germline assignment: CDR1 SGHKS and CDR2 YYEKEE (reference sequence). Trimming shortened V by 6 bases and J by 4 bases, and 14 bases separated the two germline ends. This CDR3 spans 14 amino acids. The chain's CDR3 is CASTLWGDGNTIYF. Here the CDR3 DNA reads TGTGCCAGCACTCTGTGGGGGGACGGAAACACCATATATTTT.

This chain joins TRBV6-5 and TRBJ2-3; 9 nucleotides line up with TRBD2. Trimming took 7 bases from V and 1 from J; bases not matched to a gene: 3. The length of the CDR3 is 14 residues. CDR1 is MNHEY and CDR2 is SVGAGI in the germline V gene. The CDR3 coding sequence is TGTGCCAGCACTAGACTAGCGGGCACAGATACGCAGTATTTT. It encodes CASTRLAGTDTQYF.

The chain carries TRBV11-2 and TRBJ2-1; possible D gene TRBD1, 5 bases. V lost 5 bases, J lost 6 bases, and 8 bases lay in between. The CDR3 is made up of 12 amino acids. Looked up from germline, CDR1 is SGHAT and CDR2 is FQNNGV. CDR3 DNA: TGTGCCAGCAGCGCAGGGATCAATGAGCAGTTCTTC. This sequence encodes CASSAGINEQFF. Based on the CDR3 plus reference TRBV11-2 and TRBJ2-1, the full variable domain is EAGVAQSPRYKIIEKRQSVAFWCNPISGHATLYWYQQILGQGPKLLIQFQNNGVVDDSQLPKDRFSAERLKGVDSTLKIQPAKLEDSAVYLCASSAGINEQFFGPGTRLTVL.

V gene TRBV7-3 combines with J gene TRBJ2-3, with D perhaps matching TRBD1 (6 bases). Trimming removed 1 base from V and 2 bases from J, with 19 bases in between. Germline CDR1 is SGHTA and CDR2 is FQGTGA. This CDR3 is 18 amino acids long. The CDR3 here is CASSLILAGAASTDTQYF. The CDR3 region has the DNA TGTGCCAGCAGCTTAATATTGGCAGGGGCCGCTTCCACAGATACGCAGTATTTT.

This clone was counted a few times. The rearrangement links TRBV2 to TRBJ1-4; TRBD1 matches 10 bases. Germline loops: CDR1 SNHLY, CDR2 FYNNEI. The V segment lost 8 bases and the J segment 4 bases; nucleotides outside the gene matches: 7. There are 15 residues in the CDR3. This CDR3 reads CASRDRGGYNEKLFF. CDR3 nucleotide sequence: TGTGCCAGCCGGGACAGGGGTGGTTATAATGAAAAACTGTTTTTT.

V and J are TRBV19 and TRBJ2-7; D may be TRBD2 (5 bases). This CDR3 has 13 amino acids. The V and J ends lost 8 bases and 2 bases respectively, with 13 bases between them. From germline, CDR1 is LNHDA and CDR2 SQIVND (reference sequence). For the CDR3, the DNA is TGTGCCAGTTCAGCGGCCTTCACCTACGAGCAGTACTTC. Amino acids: CASSAAFTYEQYF.

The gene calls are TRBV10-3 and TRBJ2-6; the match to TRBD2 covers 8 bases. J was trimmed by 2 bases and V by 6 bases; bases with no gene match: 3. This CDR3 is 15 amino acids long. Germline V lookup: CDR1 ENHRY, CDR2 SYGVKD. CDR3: CAIRPLAAGANVLTF. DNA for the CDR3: TGTGCCATCAGACCACTAGCGGCTGGGGCCAACGTCCTGACTTTC.

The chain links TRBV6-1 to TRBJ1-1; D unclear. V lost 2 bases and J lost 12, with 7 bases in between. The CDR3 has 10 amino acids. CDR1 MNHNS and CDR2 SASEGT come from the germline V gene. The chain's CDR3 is CASSEYETFF. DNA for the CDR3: TGTGCCAGCAGTGAATATGAGACTTTCTTT.

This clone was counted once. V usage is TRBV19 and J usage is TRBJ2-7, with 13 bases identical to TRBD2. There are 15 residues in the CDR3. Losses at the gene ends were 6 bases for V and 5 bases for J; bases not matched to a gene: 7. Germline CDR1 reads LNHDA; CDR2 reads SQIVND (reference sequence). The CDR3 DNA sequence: TGTGCCAGTAGACCAACTAGCGGGGGGGCCGACGAGCAGTACTTC. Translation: CASRPTSGGADEQYF.

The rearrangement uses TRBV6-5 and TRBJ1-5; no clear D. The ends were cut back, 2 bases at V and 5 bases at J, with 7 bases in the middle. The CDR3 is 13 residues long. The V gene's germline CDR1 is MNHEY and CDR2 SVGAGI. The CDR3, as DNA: TGTGCCAGCAGTTACAGTTTAGATCAGCCCCAGCATTTT. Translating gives CASSYSLDQPQHF.